This T cell receptor (beta chain) stems from a study of CD8 T cells in Susac syndrome. Whole-study context: When their blood was taken, patients with Susac syndrome were therapy-naive, taking corticosteroids, or taking intravenous immunoglobulin alone.

The CDR3 length is 14 residues. The V segment lost 4 bases and the J segment 7 bases; nucleotides outside the gene matches: 6. Germline V gene data show CDR1 as SGHTA and CDR2 as FQGTGA. Random hexamers served to reverse transcribe roughly 0.45 to 1 ug RNA. TCRdb reprocessed the immunoSEQ multiplex PCR reads with MiXCR, giving one entry per CDR3 protein. This sample carries 75,000 to 95,000 distinct CDR3 sequences, roughly 92% of them seen once, and the ten largest clones take roughly 0.45%. The chain links TRBV7-3 to TRBJ2-3; the match to TRBD2 covers 9 bases. The clonotype comes from a human donor with Susac syndrome. Input material: CD8+ T cells from PBMCs. The CDR3 is CASSSSLAGNTQYF. The CDR3 DNA reads TGTGCCAGCAGCTCTTCGCTAGCGGGGAATACGCAGTATTTT.